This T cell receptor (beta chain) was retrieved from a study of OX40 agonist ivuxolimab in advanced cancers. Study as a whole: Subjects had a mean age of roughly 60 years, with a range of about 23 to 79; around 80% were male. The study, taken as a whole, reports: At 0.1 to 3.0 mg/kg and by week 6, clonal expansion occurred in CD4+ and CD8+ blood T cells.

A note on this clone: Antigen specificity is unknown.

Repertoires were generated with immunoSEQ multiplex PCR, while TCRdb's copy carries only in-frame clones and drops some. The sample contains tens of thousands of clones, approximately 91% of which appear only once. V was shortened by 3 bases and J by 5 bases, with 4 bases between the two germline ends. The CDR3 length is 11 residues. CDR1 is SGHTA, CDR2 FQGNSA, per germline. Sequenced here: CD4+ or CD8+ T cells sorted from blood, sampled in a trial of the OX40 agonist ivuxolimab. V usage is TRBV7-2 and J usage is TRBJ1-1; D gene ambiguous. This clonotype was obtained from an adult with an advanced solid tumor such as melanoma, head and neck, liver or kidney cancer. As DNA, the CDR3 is TGTGCCAGCAGCTTGGTGACTGAAGCTTTCTTT. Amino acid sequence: CASSLVTEAFF. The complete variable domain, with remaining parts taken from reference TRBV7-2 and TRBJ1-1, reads GAGVSQSPSNKVTEKGKDVELRCDPISGHTALYWYRQSLGQGLEFLIYFQGNSAPDKSGLPSDRFSAERTGGSVSTLTIQRTQQEDSAVYLCASSLVTEAFFGQGTRLTVV.